A single sample gave rise to the 3 T cell receptor beta chains below, sequenced in a study of blood T cells in healthy people across ages. A second PCR, run for roughly 7 to 12 cycles, used a sample-barcoded 5' primer plus a J-beta primer mix. TCRdb reprocessed the 5' RACE reads via MiXCR and lists one record per CDR3 protein. Of about 1.5 million distinct CDR3 sequences detected, about 42% appear once; the ten largest clones hold around 4%. Material: blood. These receptors came from a woman between 18 and 30 years old in good health.

The rearrangement joins TRBV9 to TRBJ2-4, with D perhaps given as TRBD1 or TRBD2 (6 bases each). The CDR3 totals 13 residues. V lost 4 bases and J lost 13, with 18 bases in between. Germline CDR1 SGDLS, CDR2 YYNGEE. This chain's CDR3 is CASSRGGSGEQYF. The CDR3 nucleotides are TGTGCCAGCAGCAGAGGGGGGTCAGGGGAGCAGTACTTC.

This chain connects TRBV2 to TRBJ2-1, with a possible D match to TRBD2 (6 bases). The CDR3 is made up of 12 amino acids. The V gene's germline CDR1 is SNHLY and CDR2 FYNNEI. The germline V and J ends were trimmed by 7 bases and 5 bases, with 9 bases remaining between them. The DNA for the CDR3 is TGTGCCAGCATAGCGGCCCACAATGAGCAGTTCTTC. Protein: CASIAAHNEQFF.

The CDR3 DNA reads TGCGCCAGCAGCCCCATCGGGGTGCGGACAGTCAATTCACCCCTCCACTTT. Translated, it gives CASSPIGVRTVNSPLHF. The rearrangement links TRBV4-1 to TRBJ1-6; D may be TRBD1 (6 bases). V gave up 4 bases and J gave up 7 bases, with 20 bases separating them. The CDR3 runs 17 residues. The V gene's germline CDR1 is MGHRA and CDR2 YSYEKL.